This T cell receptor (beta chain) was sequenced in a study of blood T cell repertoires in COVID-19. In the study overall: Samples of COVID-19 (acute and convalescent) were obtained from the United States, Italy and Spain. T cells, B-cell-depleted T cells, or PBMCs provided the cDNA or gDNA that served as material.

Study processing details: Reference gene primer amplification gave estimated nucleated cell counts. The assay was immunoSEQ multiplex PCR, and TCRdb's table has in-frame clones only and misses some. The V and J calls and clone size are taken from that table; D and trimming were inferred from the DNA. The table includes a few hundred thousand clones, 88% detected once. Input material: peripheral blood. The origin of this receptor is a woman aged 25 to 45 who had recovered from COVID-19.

The CDR3 spells CASSLAKGEAVNTEAFF. Written as DNA, the CDR3 is TGCGCCAGCAGCTTGGCTAAAGGTGAGGCAGTGAACACTGAAGCTTTCTTT. J is TRBJ1-1 and V is TRBV5-1; D call uncertain. Trimming cost V 0 bases and J 0 bases, with 15 bases left between them. This CDR3 is built from 17 residues. CDR1 is SGHRS and CDR2 is YFSETQ in the germline V gene.